The clone carrying this T cell receptor (beta chain) was detected only a few times. Its antigen remains unknown. These data originate in a study of beta chain features in type 1 diabetes. TCRB transcripts that were expressed got sequenced, as all of the isolated RNA had been reverse transcribed. The assay was immunoSEQ multiplex PCR, and TCRdb's table has in-frame clones only and misses some. The sample lists roughly 730,000 clones, around 15% seen once, with approximately 0.02% in the top ten. Using CD45RO/CCR7/CD25/CD127/CD95/CD27, CD4+ naive, central memory, regulatory and stem cell-like memory cells were sorted. General study findings and limits: Moderately but significantly shorter TCRB CDR3s were found in Type 1 diabetes patients in all four CD4+ subsets.

The TCR comes from a man between 18 and 35 years old with type 1 diabetes. Sequences were obtained from naive CD4+ T cells from blood.

The CDR3 protein is CASSLDGFRSYNEQFF. CDR3 bases: TGCGCCAGCAGCTTGGATGGCTTTCGCTCCTACAATGAGCAGTTCTTC. V and J are TRBV5-1 and TRBJ2-1; no firm D call. In germline, CDR1 is SGHRS, CDR2 YFSETQ. The CDR3 consists of 16 residues. Trimming shortened V by 0 bases and J by 0 bases, and 10 bases separated the two germline ends.